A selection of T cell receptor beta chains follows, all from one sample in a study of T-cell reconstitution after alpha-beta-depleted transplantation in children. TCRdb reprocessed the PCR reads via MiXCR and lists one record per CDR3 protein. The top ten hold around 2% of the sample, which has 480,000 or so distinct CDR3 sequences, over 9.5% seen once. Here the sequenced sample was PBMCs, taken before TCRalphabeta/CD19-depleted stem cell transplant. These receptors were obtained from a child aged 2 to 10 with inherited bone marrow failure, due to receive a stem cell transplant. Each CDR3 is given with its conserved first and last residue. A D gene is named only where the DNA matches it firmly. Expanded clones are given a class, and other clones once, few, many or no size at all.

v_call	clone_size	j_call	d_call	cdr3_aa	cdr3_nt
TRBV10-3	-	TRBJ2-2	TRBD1	CAISAPPGTGGNTGELFF	TGTGCCATCAGTGCCCCCCCCGGGACAGGGGGGAACACCGGGGAGCTGTTTTTT
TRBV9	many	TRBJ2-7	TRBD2	CASGAASGLARYEQYF	TGTGCCAGCGGGGCGGCTAGCGGGTTGGCCAGATACGAGCAGTACTTC
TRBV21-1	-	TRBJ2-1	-	CASSNDVPLVSRREGRNEQFF	TGTGCCAGCAGCAACGATGTCCCCCTCGTCTCCAGACGGGAGGGCCGGAATGAGCAGTTCTTC
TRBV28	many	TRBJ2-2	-	CASTRMGWAGKNTGELFF	TGTGCCAGCACCCGGATGGGGTGGGCAGGGAAGAACACCGGGGAGCTGTTTTTT
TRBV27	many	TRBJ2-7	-	CASSLRGSGRPYEQYF	TGTGCCAGCAGTTTAAGGGGCTCGGGCAGGCCCTACGAGCAGTACTTC
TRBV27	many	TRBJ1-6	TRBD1	CASSQQGANSPLHF	TGTGCCAGCAGTCAACAGGGGGCGAATTCACCCCTCCACTTT
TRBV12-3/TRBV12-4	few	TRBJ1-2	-	CASTTITAFYGYTF	TGTGCCAGCACGACAATCACGGCATTCTATGGCTACACCTTC
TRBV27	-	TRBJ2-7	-	CASSVIKRGEQYF	TGTGCCAGCAGCGTAATTAAACGGGGCGAGCAGTACTTC
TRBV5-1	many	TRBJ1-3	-	CASSLFGLSGNTIYF	TGCGCCAGCAGCTTGTTCGGACTCTCTGGAAACACCATATATTTT
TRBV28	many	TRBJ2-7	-	CASSYWTAEQYF	TGTGCCAGCAGTTACTGGACAGCCGAGCAGTACTTC
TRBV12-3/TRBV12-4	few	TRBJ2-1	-	CASSAHGSSYNEQFF	TGTGCCAGCAGCGCCCATGGCAGCTCCTACAATGAGCAGTTCTTC
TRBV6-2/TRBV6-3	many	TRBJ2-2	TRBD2	CASSPLYAGGSTGELFF	TGTGCCAGCAGTCCACTCTATGCGGGAGGTTCGACCGGGGAGCTGTTTTTT
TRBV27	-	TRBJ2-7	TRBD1	CASSKTGVPYEQYF	TGTGCCAGCAGTAAAACAGGGGTACCCTACGAGCAGTACTTC
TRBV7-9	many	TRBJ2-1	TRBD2	CASSHSGRQEQFF	TGTGCCAGCAGCCATAGCGGGAGGCAAGAGCAGTTCTTC
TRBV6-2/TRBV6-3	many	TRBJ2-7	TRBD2	CASSYSTGGPDEQYF	TGTGCCAGCAGTTACTCGACGGGAGGGCCCGACGAGCAGTACTTC
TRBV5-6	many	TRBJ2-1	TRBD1	CASSLGQDGGSKFF	TGTGCCAGCAGCTTAGGACAGGACGGTGGGTCCAAGTTCTTC
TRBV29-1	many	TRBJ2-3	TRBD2	CSGTSGTDTQYF	TGCAGCGGGACTAGCGGGACAGATACGCAGTATTTT
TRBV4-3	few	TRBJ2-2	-	CASSQDYFGALHLDTGELFF	TGCGCCAGCAGCCAAGATTATTTTGGTGCCCTCCACCTTGACACCGGGGAGCTGTTTTTT
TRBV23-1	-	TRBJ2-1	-	CASSPMVGNEQFF	TGCGCCAGCAGTCCAATGGTGGGCAATGAGCAGTTCTTC
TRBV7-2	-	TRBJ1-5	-	CASSSGLAGVADTQHF	TGTGCCAGCAGCTCCGGACTAGCGGGAGTGGCAGATACGCAGCATTTT